This TCR beta chain was sequenced in a study of blood T cell repertoires in COVID-19. Study at large: Samples came from the United States, Italy and Spain, spanning acute and convalescent COVID-19.

J lost 7 bases, V lost 6 bases, and 5 bases had no gene match. The CDR3 has 13 residues. The germline gives CDR1 MNHEY, CDR2 SVGAGI. Measured with immunoSEQ multiplex PCR; TCRdb has only the in-frame clones, and not every one. The sample consists of about 530,000 clones, 85% to 90% of them appearing once. The source of this sequence is a woman aged 50 to 60 with COVID-19, enrolled during active disease. The sample comprised peripheral blood. The chain joins TRBV6-5 to TRBJ2-1; 8 nucleotides align to TRBD2. CDR3 nucleotide sequence: TGTGCCAGCAGGCCCGGACTAGCAAATGAGCAGTTCTTC. It specifies CASRPGLANEQFF.